The 17 T cell receptor beta chains listed next were all sequenced from one sample in a study of cytomegalovirus exposure and HLA in healthy donors. The PCR made use of 60 Vbeta and 13 Jbeta primers. The table came from immunoSEQ multiplex PCR; TCRdb's copy has only in-frame clones and leaves some out. The sample lists over 100,000 clones; over 50% were seen once. Sequenced: PBMCs. The receptors originated from a woman aged 40-49 years in good health and CMV-seropositive.

About this clone itself: In the same sample, other DNA sequences code for this CDR3. This chain uses TRBV19 with TRBJ2-3; 9 bases match TRBD2. The germline V gene has CDR1 LNHDA and CDR2 SQIVND (reference sequence). This CDR3 comprises 15 residues. J lost 1 base, V lost 3 bases, and 2 bases had no gene match. The CDR3 here is CASSIVAGGTDTQYF. The CDR3 DNA follows: TGTGCCAGTAGTATCGTAGCGGGAGGCACAGATACGCAGTATTTT.

V usage is TRBV6-1 and J usage is TRBJ2-5, with 11 bases identical to TRBD2. V lost 6 bases, J lost 5 bases, and 5 bases stayed unmatched. The CDR3 length is 14 residues. Germline V gene data show CDR1 as MNHNS and CDR2 as SASEGT. Here the CDR3 DNA reads TGTGCCAGCAGGAAATCTAGCGGGGGGGAGACCCAGTACTTC. It encodes CASRKSSGGETQYF.

The J gene is TRBJ2-1, the V gene TRBV6-4; D might be TRBD1 (6 bases). Germline CDR1 and CDR2: MRHNA and SNTAGT. The CDR3 loop spans 14 amino acids. V was trimmed by 5 bases and J by 4 bases, leaving 12 bases between them. The CDR3 region is CASSSDSPYNEQFF. In DNA, the CDR3 is TGTGCCAGCAGTTCGGACAGCCCATACAATGAGCAGTTCTTC.

The CDR3 protein is CASSLGQGSNSPLHF. As DNA, the CDR3 is TGTGCCAGCAGCTTAGGTCAGGGCTCGAATTCACCCCTCCACTTT. The V call is TRBV11-2, the J call TRBJ1-6; a weak D match, TRBD1 (5 bases). V was clipped by 1 base and J by 7 bases, with 11 bases between them. The germline gives CDR1 SGHAT, CDR2 FQNNGV. The CDR3 loop spans 15 amino acids.

V and J are TRBV15 and TRBJ2-1; D may be TRBD2 (6 bases). Trimming pared 5 bases from V and 0 bases from J, leaving 14 bases between. Germline V gene lookup returns CDR1 LNHNV and CDR2 YYDKDF (reference sequence). The CDR3 totals 16 residues. This chain's CDR3 is CATSPSGGSSYNEQFF. CDR3 in DNA: TGTGCCACCAGCCCGAGTGGGGGGAGCTCCTACAATGAGCAGTTCTTC.

The chain employs TRBV5-1 and TRBJ2-3; 12 bases map to TRBD2. V shed 4 bases and J 4 bases; nucleotides not matched to a gene: 7. Germline CDR1 is SGHRS and CDR2 is YFSETQ. The CDR3 is made up of 16 amino acids. CDR3 bases: TGCGCCAGCAGCGGGGCTAGCGGGGGGGCTGCAGATACGCAGTATTTT. Translating gives CASSGASGGAADTQYF.

The chain carries TRBV16 and TRBJ1-5, with D maybe TRBD1 (5 bases). CDR3 length equals 15 residues. V dropped 1 base and J dropped 2 bases, with 9 bases sitting between them. In germline, CDR1 is KGHSY, CDR2 FQNENV. CDR3: CASSQFFRGNQPQHF. CDR3 nucleotide sequence: TGTGCCAGCAGCCAATTTTTCAGGGGCAATCAGCCCCAGCATTTT.

This chain joins TRBV18 and TRBJ1-5; D remains ambiguous. The germline V gene encodes CDR1 KGHSH and CDR2 LQKENI. V was cut by 6 bases and J by 3 bases, with 18 bases left in between. This CDR3 is built from 16 residues. The DNA of the CDR3 is TGTGCCAGCTCCCCAAACCGACGGGGAAACAATCAGCCCCAGCATTTT. Residues: CASSPNRRGNNQPQHF.

The chain has TRBV7-6 and TRBJ1-5; unclear D gene. The CDR3 is made up of 15 amino acids. Trimming stripped 1 base from V and 7 bases from J, with 14 bases between. From germline, CDR1 is SGHVS and CDR2 FNYEAQ. CDR3 coding DNA: TGTGCCAGCAGCTTAGGAGCACGGGTTGAACAGCCCCAGCATTTT. This translates into CASSLGARVEQPQHF.

This clone occurred a few times. V gene TRBV7-8 combines with J gene TRBJ2-2; TRBD1 is a possible D gene (5 bases). Germline loops: CDR1 SGHVS, CDR2 FQNEAQ. V was trimmed by 4 bases and J by 6 bases, leaving 9 bases between them. This CDR3 has 13 residues. For the CDR3, the DNA is TGTGCCAGCAGCTATGGACATGCCGGGGAGCTGTTTTTT. Protein product: CASSYGHAGELFF.

The J gene is TRBJ1-5, the V gene TRBV7-2; weak D call: TRBD1 (6 bases). The germline V gene encodes CDR1 SGHTA and CDR2 FQGNSA. V lost 1 base, J lost 5 bases, and 6 bases lay in between. This CDR3 comprises 13 residues. Written as DNA, the CDR3 is TGTGCCAGCAGCTTAGACAGGGATCAGCCCCAGCATTTT. Amino acids: CASSLDRDQPQHF.

As for this clone: Germline is not matched at one junction end, which may reflect a read error. The rearrangement links TRBV7-9 to TRBJ1-2; 8 nucleotides line up with TRBD1. This CDR3 region has 17 residues. Germline lookup yields CDR1 SEHNR and CDR2 FQNEAQ (reference sequence). CDR3 bases: TGTTCCAGCAGCTTAAGGGGGGGAGAGACAGGGGACTATGGCTACACCTTC. It is translated as CSSSLRGGETGDYGYTF. The full variable domain, rest sourced from reference TRBV7-9 and TRBJ1-2, is DTGVSQNPRHKITKRGQNVTFRCDPISEHNRLYWYRQTLGQGPEFLTYFQNEAQLEKSRLLSDRFSAERPKGSFSTLEIQRTEQGDSAMYLCSSSLRGGETGDYGYTFGSGTRLTVV.

The V gene is TRBV2, the J gene TRBJ2-5; the D gene is possibly TRBD2 (5 bases). The length of the CDR3 is 13 residues. The germline V and J ends were trimmed by 3 bases and 5 bases, with 10 bases remaining between them. Germline loops: CDR1 SNHLY, CDR2 FYNNEI. CDR3 loop: CASSEVRAETQYF. The CDR3 nucleotides read TGTGCCAGCAGTGAGGTGAGGGCGGAGACCCAGTACTTC. Drawing the rest from reference TRBV2 and TRBJ2-5, the complete variable domain is EPEVTQTPSHQVTQMGQEVILRCVPISNHLYFYWYRQILGQKVEFLVSFYNNEISEKSEIFDDQFSVERPDGSNFTLKIRSTKLEDSAMYFCASSEVRAETQYFGPGTRLLVL.

J is TRBJ1-5 and V is TRBV7-8, with D possibly TRBD1 on 6 matching bases. This CDR3 comprises 14 residues. V shed 2 bases and J shed 8 bases, with 13 bases lying between them. Germline V gene lookup returns CDR1 SGHVS and CDR2 FQNEAQ. Here the CDR3 reads CASSLIQGTEPQHF. CDR3 DNA: TGTGCCAGCAGCTTAATACAGGGAACGGAGCCCCAGCATTTT.

This chain joins TRBV19 and TRBJ2-1; D uncertain. The CDR3 contains 13 residues. Trimming took 1 base from V and 6 from J, leaving 7 bases between them. Germline-derived CDR1 and CDR2 are LNHDA and SQIVND (reference sequence). CDR3 nucleotides: TGTGCCAGTAGTATAGGTCTCGGCAATGAGCAGTTCTTC. Its translation is CASSIGLGNEQFF.

This chain uses TRBV9 with TRBJ2-7; D might be TRBD1 (5 bases). The CDR3 spans 14 residues. The V and J ends lost 0 bases and 5 bases respectively, with 12 bases between them. Germline CDR1 reads SGDLS; CDR2 reads YYNGEE. The DNA of the CDR3 is TGTGCCAGCAGCGTAGGGGCAGGGTGGGACGAGCAGTACTTC. Translating it yields CASSVGAGWDEQYF.

This chain joins TRBV30 and TRBJ1-1, with TRBD1 matching 9 bases. CDR1 and CDR2 from the germline V gene are GTSNPN and SVGIG (reference sequence). V lost 2 bases to trimming and J lost 1 base; unmatched junction nucleotides: 8. The CDR3 loop spans 16 amino acids. The CDR3 coding sequence is TGTGCCTGGAGTAAACCTGGACAGGGGCGGAACACTGAAGCTTTCTTT. This translates into CAWSKPGQGRNTEAFF.